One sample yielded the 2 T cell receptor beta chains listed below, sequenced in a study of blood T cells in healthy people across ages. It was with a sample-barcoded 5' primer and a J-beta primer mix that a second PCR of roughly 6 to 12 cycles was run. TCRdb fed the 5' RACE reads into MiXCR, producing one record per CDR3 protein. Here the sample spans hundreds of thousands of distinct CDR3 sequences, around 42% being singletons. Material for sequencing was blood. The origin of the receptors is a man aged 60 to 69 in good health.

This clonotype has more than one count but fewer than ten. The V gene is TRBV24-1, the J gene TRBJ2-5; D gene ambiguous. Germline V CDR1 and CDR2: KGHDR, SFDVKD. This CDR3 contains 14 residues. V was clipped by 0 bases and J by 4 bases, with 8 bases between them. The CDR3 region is CATSDLNSPETQYF. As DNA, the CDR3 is TGTGCCACCAGTGATTTGAACAGTCCAGAGACCCAGTACTTC.

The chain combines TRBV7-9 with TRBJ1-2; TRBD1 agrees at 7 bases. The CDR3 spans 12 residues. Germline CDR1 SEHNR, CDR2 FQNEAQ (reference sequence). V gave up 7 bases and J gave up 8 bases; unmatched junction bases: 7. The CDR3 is CASTRQGYGYTF. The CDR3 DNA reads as TGTGCCAGCACCCGACAGGGATACGGCTACACCTTC.